The TCR beta chain described here comes from a study of OX40 agonist ivuxolimab in advanced cancers. Study details: Ivuxolimab was administered intravenously to patients at 0.01 to 10 mg/kg every 2 weeks. Broader study findings: Expansion of clones was among the lowest in partial responders at 0.1-3.0 mg/kg.

This clone was counted a single time. Its specificity is unknown. CDR3 length equals 15 residues. Germline values: CDR1 LNHDA, CDR2 SQIVND (reference sequence). Only in-frame clones appear in the TCRdb table, and some are missing; sequencing was by immunoSEQ multiplex PCR. The sample lists 70,000 to 95,000 clones; about 94% were seen once. This chain connects TRBV19 to TRBJ2-5, with 7 positions matching TRBD2. The J call may not be correct, given that the DNA end is closer to TRBJ2-7. The input for sequencing was CD4+ or CD8+ T cells sorted from blood, taken in a trial of the OX40 agonist ivuxolimab. This sequence originates from an adult with an advanced solid tumor such as melanoma, head and neck, liver or kidney cancer. In DNA form, the CDR3 reads TGTGCCAGTCGCCCCGGGACTACAAGCTCCTACGAGCAGTACTTC. Translation gives CASRPGTTSSYEQYF.